Below, 4 T cell receptor beta chains from the same sample are listed, as sequenced in a study of T cells after yellow fever vaccination. TCRdb re-derived calls from the 5' RACE reads in MiXCR, one entry per CDR3 protein. The sample has some 600,000 distinct CDR3 sequences, around a sixth seen once. Sample: PBMCs, taken less than 6 days after the first yellow fever vaccination. These receptors were obtained from a man between 18 and 29 years old who received the YFV17D yellow fever vaccine.

The chain is built from TRBV3-1 and TRBJ1-4; D remains unclear. Trimming left V 4 bases short and J 4 bases short, with 13 bases between. The CDR3 loop spans 15 amino acids. Looked up from germline, CDR1 is LGHDT and CDR2 is YNNKEL (reference sequence). As DNA, the CDR3 is TGTGCCAGCAGCCTCCGGACCGGATTTAATGAAAAACTGTTTTTT. Translated, it gives CASSLRTGFNEKLFF.

A few counts support this clonotype. V is TRBV30 and J is TRBJ1-5; tentative D call: TRBD1 (5 bases). The ends were cut back, 4 bases at V and 0 bases at J, with 10 bases in the middle. This CDR3 region has 14 residues. CDR1 is GTSNPN, CDR2 SVGIG, per germline (reference sequence). In DNA form, the CDR3 reads TGTGCCTGGAACCGGGACGGTAGCAATCAGCCCCAGCATTTT. Translating gives CAWNRDGSNQPQHF.

This clonotype was detected many times. The chain links TRBV27 to TRBJ2-3, with D unclear. Germline V lookup: CDR1 MNHEY, CDR2 SMNVEV (reference sequence). Trimming removed 5 bases from V and 0 bases from J, with 12 bases in between. This CDR3 comprises 15 residues. Here the CDR3 DNA reads TGTGCCAGCAGTGAGGAAAGACTCAGCACAGATACGCAGTATTTT. Protein: CASSEERLSTDTQYF.

J is TRBJ2-7 and V is TRBV7-8; 9 bases agree with TRBD2. After removal of 4 bases from V and 3 bases from J, the junction contained 10 bases not matched to a gene. The CDR3 has 16 residues. Germline V lookup: CDR1 SGHVS, CDR2 FQNEAQ. CDR3 DNA sequence: TGTGCCAGCAGCTCGCTAGCGGGGCCGCAAATCTACGAGCAGTACTTC. Protein product: CASSSLAGPQIYEQYF.